This T cell receptor beta chain was sequenced in a study of blood T cell repertoires in COVID-19. This clone has just a few counts. V shed 3 bases and J 4 bases; nucleotides not matched to a gene: 6. The CDR3 consists of 15 residues. Germline V CDR1 and CDR2: KGHDR, SFDVKD. In the original analysis: Amplification of reference gene primers was used by the study to estimate nucleated cell counts. Clones were sequenced by immunoSEQ multiplex PCR, and TCRdb holds only the in-frame ones, with some missing. Clonal size and the V and J genes are those of that table, whereas D and trimming came from the DNA. The table has about 170,000 clones, approximately 84% seen once.

The origin of this receptor is a man aged 35-49 years who had recovered from COVID-19. Sequencing was done on a sample of peripheral blood. V is TRBV24-1 and J is TRBJ1-1; 8 nucleotides align to TRBD1. CDR3 sequence: CATSDSRTGPTEAFF. The CDR3 DNA follows: TGTGCCACCAGTGATAGTCGGACAGGGCCCACTGAAGCTTTCTTT.